This T cell receptor (beta chain) was recorded in a study of T cell responses to AZD1222 COVID-19 vaccine. Study-wide results and caveats: Repertoire sampling was restricted to post-peak T cell response timepoints. Compared with day 0, the breadth and depth of the Spike-specific TCR repertoire rose significantly after two doses of AZD1222.

As concerns this clone: Its specificity is unknown.

Trimming removed 5 bases from V and 9 bases from J; junction bases left unmatched: 6. CDR1 MNHEY and CDR2 SVGAGI come from the germline V gene. The CDR3 is made up of 14 amino acids. The repertoire was sequenced with immunoSEQ multiplex PCR; TCRdb's copy has only in-frame clones and lacks some. The data contain 100,000 or so clones, 90% of them singletons. The sequencing used peripheral blood, collected on day 0 of AZD1222 vaccination. This TCR was recovered from an adult in good health. The chain has TRBV6-5 and TRBJ2-1, with 11 bases identical to TRBD2. CDR3 nucleotide sequence: TGTGCCAGCAGTATAGCGGGGGGGCTCCGTGAGCAGTTCTTC. This translates into CASSIAGGLREQFF.